This T cell receptor beta chain is drawn from a study of cytomegalovirus exposure and HLA in healthy donors (dated by TCRdb to about 2017). A note on the overall study: According to a later analysis, the roughly 120 validation repertoires were produced on the same platform as the 666 repertoires of the first cohort. The study was designed to test whether signatures of past pathogen exposure could be identified by cataloging public T cell receptors. Besides the first cohort of roughly 660 subjects, a separate validation cohort made up of 120 different subjects was used. To predict cytomegalovirus infection status, the study combined high-throughput TCR immunosequencing, statistical association of individual TCRs with disease status, and machine learning. What the study reported, not specific to this receptor: A later analysis found that TCRs clustered in the first cohort also tended to co-occur in the approximately 120 validation repertoires, with 94% of cluster scores above 0. In the study, roughly 160 TCR beta chains were listed as associated with cytomegalovirus. Most TCR sequences were observed very rarely across donors, whereas some public TCRs were present in many individuals. A few of the identified cytomegalovirus-associated TCR beta chains were confirmed in vitro to be specific for cytomegalovirus antigens. It was suggested by the authors that the approach could potentially be generalized to other disease states and immunological phenotypes. A later analysis lacked HLA typing for the validation cohort, so it scored co-occurrence in that cohort across all 110 or so repertoires. In both the original and validation cohorts, the classifier was reported to diagnose cytomegalovirus status with high specificity and sensitivity.

Libraries came from the immunoSEQ multiplex PCR assay. In the original analysis: To diagnose cytomegalovirus status from the catalog of TCR beta chain sequences, a statistical classification framework was built. Entries here come from immuneACCESS through TCRdb and include only in-frame sequences with V and J called. Some clones fail to appear in such tables; in the studies checked, an unresolved V gene covers under half of the shortfall, and the cause of the remainder is unknown. The V and J calls and clone size were taken over from that table, and D and trimming were inferred from the DNA. The sample contains 180,000 or so clones, 70% to 85% of them found a single time. Of the sample, 13% is held by the ten largest clones. Worth noting for this clone: The target of this receptor is not known. Base qualities are missing; no much larger clone stands one base away.

The donors belonged to the validation cohort of roughly 120 subjects, which was separate from the 666-subject first cohort. Reading the germline V gene gives CDR1 KGHSH and CDR2 LQKENI. Cut back by 5 bases and 3 bases, the V and J ends lie 7 bases apart. The CDR3 starts with the cysteine, ends with the phenylalanine, and has 12 residues. The retained sequence is limited to the CDR3, 36 bases, with the frame set at the first base. The specimen sequenced was PBMCs. The sequence is built from TRBV18 and TRBJ1-1; the D gene identity is not certain. The receptor was derived from a woman aged 25 to 39 in good health and CMV-seropositive. The DNA sequence follows: TGTGCCAGCTCATTGCAGTACACTGAAGCTTTCTTT. Its protein is CASSLQYTEAFF.